This T cell receptor beta chain was identified in a study of blood T cell repertoires in COVID-19. Study information: Samples came from the United States, Italy and Spain, spanning acute and convalescent COVID-19. Sources were T cells, B-cell-depleted T cells, or PBMCs; the material itself was cDNA or gDNA.

This CDR3 is 13 amino acids long. J lost 1 base, V lost 5 bases, and 1 base had no gene match. Germline V gene sequence: CDR1 SNHLY, CDR2 FYNNEI. Remarks on this clone: The sample holds other DNA sequences that translate to the same CDR3.

Original processing notes: For nucleated cells, counts were estimated from reference gene primer amplification. TCRdb keeps only in-frame clones here, not all; method: immunoSEQ multiplex PCR. V, J and clone size derive from that table, while D and trimming were established from the DNA sequence. The sample carries more than 400,000 clones, 70% to 90% recorded once. The receptor was derived from a human donor in a cohort sampled during active COVID-19. J is TRBJ2-5 and V is TRBV2; 7 bases align to TRBD1. The sequenced material came from peripheral blood. CDR3 loop: CASSRDSQETQYF. CDR3 nucleotide sequence: TGTGCCAGCAGTCGGGACAGCCAAGAGACCCAGTACTTC.